This is a list of T cell receptor beta chains from one sample in a study of blood T cell repertoires in COVID-19. Method: immunoSEQ multiplex PCR; TCRdb's copy keeps in-frame clones and lacks some. The sample holds about 300,000 clones, around 85% seen once. The sample was PBMCs or T cells enriched from blood (not recorded which). Source of these receptors: a man aged 30-40 years who had recovered from COVID-19. The CDR3 runs from the conserved cysteine through the conserved F or W. Fields, in order: V gene, D gene, J gene, clone size, CDR3 DNA, CDR3 protein. A D gene is named only where the DNA matches it firmly. Clone sizes are given selectively: once, few, many, or a class where the clone is expanded.

TRBV2	TRBD2	TRBJ2-5	.	TGTGCCAGCAGTGGGAGCGGGGGTCGAAAAGAGACCCAGTACTTC	CASSGSGGRKETQYF
TRBV6-2/TRBV6-3	TRBD1	TRBJ1-1	.	TGTGCCAGCAGCCAGGACAGGGTAGATACTGAAGCTTTCTTT	CASSQDRVDTEAFF
TRBV5-1	TRBD1	TRBJ1-1	.	TGCGCCAGCAGCCCTGAGACAGGGTTGAGTACTGAAGCTTTCTTT	CASSPETGLSTEAFF
TRBV5-1	.	TRBJ1-1	.	TGCGCCAGCAGCTTGTGGGGCGAGCACACTGAAGCTTTCTTT	CASSLWGEHTEAFF
TRBV7-2	TRBD1	TRBJ1-2	once	TGTGCCAGCAGCTTGACTTGGACAGGGACCTATGGCTACACCTTC	CASSLTWTGTYGYTF
TRBV2	TRBD1	TRBJ2-7	.	TGTGCCAGCAGTGAGGGACAGGGGGCTGGCGAGCAGTACTTC	CASSEGQGAGEQYF
TRBV30	.	TRBJ2-5	.	TGTGCCTGGACCCCCTTAGCGTGGTCAGAGACCCAGTACTTC	CAWTPLAWSETQYF
TRBV5-6	.	TRBJ1-2	.	TGTGCCAGCAGCTTGGGACAGCCGAACTATGGCTACACCTTC	CASSLGQPNYGYTF
TRBV5-1	.	TRBJ2-3	.	TGCGCCAGCAGCCGCACAGGGTCTAGCACAGATACGCAGTATTTT	CASSRTGSSTDTQYF
TRBV7-9	.	TRBJ1-4	few	TGTGCCAGCAGCCCTTTGCGGGGCCATAATGAAAAACTGTTTTTT	CASSPLRGHNEKLFF
TRBV6-5	.	TRBJ1-1	.	TGTGCCAGCAGTTACGGGGCAGGGGCCGGCACTGAAGCTTTCTTT	CASSYGAGAGTEAFF
TRBV7-2	TRBD2	TRBJ2-1	.	TGTGCCAGCAGCCGCGGGGGGGCCATCAATGAGCAGTTCTTC	CASSRGGAINEQFF
TRBV7-8	TRBD2	TRBJ2-7	.	TGTGCCAGCAGCTTCAAGCGGGGTAGCTCCTACGAGCAGTACTTC	CASSFKRGSSYEQYF
TRBV5-1	.	TRBJ2-3	.	TGCGCCAGCAGCTTCGGAGATACGCAGTATTTT	CASSFGDTQYF
TRBV5-1	.	TRBJ2-1	.	TGCGCCAGCAGCTTTCCGTCAGGGTACAATGAGCAGTTCTTC	CASSFPSGYNEQFF
TRBV18	.	TRBJ1-6	.	TGTGCCAGCTCAGATTATACAGCCGATAATTCACCCCTCCACTTT	CASSDYTADNSPLHF
TRBV5-1	.	TRBJ2-2	few	TGCGCCAGCAGCTCCACATCTTTCACCGGGGAGCTGTTTTTT	CASSSTSFTGELFF
TRBV5-4	TRBD1	TRBJ2-2	.	TGTGCCAGCAGCGAAGGACAGGGGCAAAGCGGGGAGCTGTTTTTT	CASSEGQGQSGELFF
TRBV3-1/TRBV3-2	TRBD1	TRBJ1-2	.	TGTGCCAGCAGCCTAGACCGGGACAGGGGACGTGGCTACACCTTC	CASSLDRDRGRGYTF
TRBV19	.	TRBJ1-1	.	TGTGCCAGTATCGACAAAGCTCTCGAAGCTTTCTTT	CASIDKALEAFF
TRBV6-5	TRBD1	TRBJ1-2	.	TGTGCCAGCAGTCGGACAGGGAACTATGGCTACACCTTC	CASSRTGNYGYTF
TRBV2	TRBD1	TRBJ2-5	.	TGTGCCAGCAGGGGACAGGGGCGCTGGGGGACCCAGTACTTC	CASRGQGRWGTQYF
TRBV27	.	TRBJ2-2	.	TGTGCCAGCAGTTTAGGGGGCTCCGGGGAGCTGTTTTTT	CASSLGGSGELFF
TRBV5-4	TRBD1	TRBJ1-6	.	TGTGCCAGCAGCTTGATAGACAGGGACGATTCACCCCTCCACTTT	CASSLIDRDDSPLHF
TRBV5-1	TRBD1	TRBJ1-1	.	TGCGCCAGCAGCCCAAGACAGGGGGCGAACACTGAAGCTTTCTTT	CASSPRQGANTEAFF
TRBV4-1	TRBD1	TRBJ1-2	many	TGCGCCAGCAGCCCGGGGGACAGGGGCTATGGCTACACCTTC	CASSPGDRGYGYTF
TRBV14	.	TRBJ1-3	.	TGTGCCAGCAGCCAAGGGCAGGGCAGTGGAAACACCATATATTTT	CASSQGQGSGNTIYF
TRBV4-1	.	TRBJ1-1	.	TGCGCCAGCAGCCAAGTAGCAGGGGAAGCTTTCTTT	CASSQVAGEAFF
TRBV5-5	TRBD2	TRBJ2-2	.	TGTGCCAGCAGCTTACCCGCGGGGGGAATGAACACCGGGGAGCTGTTTTTT	CASSLPAGGMNTGELFF
TRBV28	.	TRBJ1-5	once	TGTGCCAGCAGTACACAGGGTCAGCCCCAGCATTTT	CASSTQGQPQHF
TRBV11-2	TRBD2	TRBJ2-7	.	TGTGCCAGCAGCTTAGATTTGTGGACTAGCAGTTCCGAGCAGTACTTC	CASSLDLWTSSSEQYF
TRBV29-1	TRBD2	TRBJ2-1	.	TGCAGCGTTCTTAAGCGGGGAGTCTACAATGAGCAGTTCTTC	CSVLKRGVYNEQFF
TRBV2	TRBD1	TRBJ2-1	.	TGTGCCAGACAACACTTCGGACAGGGGCTCGGCAATGAGCAGTTCTTC	CARQHFGQGLGNEQFF
TRBV7-9	.	TRBJ1-1	few	TGTGCCAGCAGCCTGGACATGAACACTGAAGCTTTCTTT	CASSLDMNTEAFF
TRBV5-4	.	TRBJ1-5	.	TGTGCCAGCAGCTTGCGCGACTCCAATCAGCCCCAGCATTTT	CASSLRDSNQPQHF